The 3 T cell receptor beta chains in this list originate from one sample, sequenced in a study of control samples from healthy donors and cancer patients. Produced via immunoSEQ multiplex PCR; TCRdb's table is partial and in-frame only. Of under 150,000 clones listed, about nine tenths are singletons. Sequencing used blood. Receptors originate from a man aged 30 to 39 in good health.

The J gene is TRBJ1-1, the V gene TRBV2; D unclear. CDR3 length: 13 amino acids. CDR1 SNHLY and CDR2 FYNNEI come from the germline V gene. Trimming shortened V by 2 bases and J by 1 base, and 5 bases separated the two germline ends. The CDR3 DNA reads TGTGCCAGCAGTGAATGGGAGAACACTGAAGCTTTCTTT. Protein: CASSEWENTEAFF.

The CDR3 protein is CASSGYSISGNTIYF. The CDR3 DNA is TGTGCCAGCAGTGGGTACTCTATCTCTGGAAACACCATATATTTT. This chain connects TRBV2 to TRBJ1-3; D unresolved. Germline values: CDR1 SNHLY, CDR2 FYNNEI. Trimming removed 4 bases from V and 0 bases from J, with 10 bases in between. This CDR3 has 15 amino acids.

On this clone itself: Other nucleotide sequences in the sample specify the same CDR3. The V call is TRBV7-9, the J call TRBJ2-1, with D uncertain. V lost 4 bases and J 1 base, leaving 2 bases between the germline ends. The CDR3 contains 12 residues. Germline values: CDR1 SEHNR, CDR2 FQNEAQ (reference sequence). CDR3 DNA: TGTGCCAGCAGCTATTCCTACAATGAGCAGTTCTTC. This translates into CASSYSYNEQFF.